This TCR beta chain was captured by sequencing in a study of regulatory T cells in long-lasting Graves disease. Germline CDR1 reads SGHRS; CDR2 reads YFSETQ. After removal of 4 bases from V and 8 bases from J, the junction contained 13 bases not matched to a gene. The CDR3 runs 15 residues. iRepertoire HTBI primers and Arm-PCR of CDR3 regions built TCR beta libraries. The authors' processing: Identification yielded approximately 67 TRBV and 11 to 15 TRBJ segments across samples. TCRdb fed the multiplex PCR reads into MiXCR, producing one record per CDR3 protein. None of the V and J calls come from the authors' own analysis; TCRdb made them. The data show around 450,000 distinct CDR3 sequences, with about a fifth seen just once and about 6.6% held by the top ten. In the case of this clonotype: The antigen is unknown.

Time point noted: persistent/refractory GD, antithyroid drugs over 5 years with positive TRAb. PBMCs were the source of the RNA used for TCR sequencing. Study conclusions and caveats: Public clonotype sharing was higher in persistent than newly diagnosed patients. When disease was persistent, TRBV28, TRBJ1-2 and TRBJ2-5 were the favored segments.

The sample was peripheral blood mononuclear cells (PBMCs), taken when the disease was refractory, from a patient treated with antithyroid drugs. This TCR derives from a female donor with Graves disease. J is TRBJ1-2 and V is TRBV5-1; 8 bases align to TRBD1. CDR3 amino acids: CASSRGQGELVGYTF. The CDR3 nucleotides are TGCGCCAGCAGCCGAGGACAGGGAGAGCTAGTAGGCTACACCTTC.